The rows below give T cell receptor beta chains drawn from one sample of a study of early T cells in non-severe SARS-CoV-2 infection. TCRdb processed the 5' RACE reads anew with MiXCR; each CDR3 protein has one entry. The sample carries 98,000 or so distinct CDR3 sequences, 9% to 14% recorded once. Material: whole blood. The origin of the receptors is an adult who was a healthcare worker with PCR-confirmed SARS-CoV-2 infection or an uninfected control (not recorded which). Both conserved end residues are part of each CDR3. A D gene is named only where the DNA matches it firmly. Some rows mark clone size as missing; the rest say once, few, many or name a class of expanded clone.

D: -
J: TRBJ2-7
size: few
V: TRBV12-3/TRBV12-4
length: 14
CDR3: CASSLDETGSEQYF
DNA: TGTGCCAGCAGTTTAGACGAGACAGGATCCGAGCAGTACTTC

D: -
J: TRBJ2-1
size: -
V: TRBV12-3/TRBV12-4
length: 15
CDR3: CASSQGGAGYNEQFF
DNA: TGTGCCAGCAGTCAAGGGGGGGCTGGATACAATGAGCAGTTCTTC

D: TRBD1
J: TRBJ1-5
size: many
V: TRBV6-6
length: 14
CDR3: CASTLGTGGQPQHF
DNA: TGTGCCAGCACCTTGGGGACAGGGGGGCAGCCCCAGCATTTT

D: -
J: TRBJ2-4
size: few
V: TRBV12-3/TRBV12-4
length: 14
CDR3: CASSLSLAKNIQYF
DNA: TGTGCCAGCAGTTTAAGCCTAGCCAAAAACATTCAGTACTTC

D: -
J: TRBJ2-1
size: many
V: TRBV7-9
length: 14
CDR3: CASSQEPYYNEQFF
DNA: TGTGCCAGCAGCCAGGAACCTTACTACAATGAGCAGTTCTTC

D: TRBD1
J: TRBJ2-7
size: -
V: TRBV5-6
length: 15
CDR3: CAGSPMRQGGYEQYF
DNA: TGTGCCGGCAGCCCGATGAGACAGGGGGGTTACGAGCAGTACTTC

D: -
J: TRBJ2-5
size: large
V: TRBV7-9
length: 16
CDR3: CASSLTPGQGQETQYF
DNA: TGTGCCAGCAGCTTAACGCCCGGGCAGGGCCAAGAGACCCAGTACTTC

D: -
J: TRBJ2-1
size: many
V: TRBV29-1
length: 10
CDR3: CSAGDGEQFF
DNA: TGCAGCGCCGGGGACGGTGAGCAGTTCTTC

D: -
J: TRBJ2-7
size: many
V: TRBV19
length: 16
CDR3: CASISSAGRSSYEQYF
DNA: TGTGCCAGTATCTCTTCGGCAGGTAGGAGCTCCTACGAGCAGTACTTC

D: TRBD2
J: TRBJ2-3
size: -
V: TRBV6-4
length: 16
CDR3: CASSEWRGSSTDTQYF
DNA: TGTGCCAGCAGTGAATGGCGGGGGTCTAGCACAGATACGCAGTATTTT

D: -
J: TRBJ2-3
size: -
V: TRBV29-1
length: 11
CDR3: CSADLTDTQYF
DNA: TGCAGCGCCGATCTAACAGATACGCAGTATTTT

D: -
J: TRBJ2-7
size: many
V: TRBV28
length: 12
CDR3: CASTRAAYEQYF
DNA: TGTGCCAGCACCCGGGCCGCATACGAGCAGTACTTC

D: -
J: TRBJ1-1
size: many
V: TRBV20-1
length: 14
CDR3: CSAELLQGFGEAFF
DNA: TGCAGTGCCGAACTACTCCAGGGATTTGGTGAAGCTTTCTTT

D: -
J: TRBJ2-7
size: few
V: TRBV12-3/TRBV12-4
length: 11
CDR3: CASSISYEQYF
DNA: TGTGCCAGCAGTATTTCCTACGAGCAGTACTTC

D: TRBD2
J: TRBJ2-1
size: many
V: TRBV5-4
length: 15
CDR3: CASSLATSFGNEQFF
DNA: TGTGCCAGCAGCTTGGCGACTAGCTTCGGCAATGAGCAGTTCTTC

D: -
J: TRBJ1-1
size: -
V: TRBV28
length: 14
CDR3: CASSPGALNTEAFF
DNA: TGTGCCAGCAGCCCCGGGGCATTGAACACTGAAGCTTTCTTT

D: -
J: TRBJ2-1
size: few
V: TRBV12-3/TRBV12-4
length: 14
CDR3: CASSLGGTYNEQFF
DNA: TGTGCCAGCAGTTTAGGCGGAACATACAATGAGCAGTTCTTC

D: -
J: TRBJ1-3
size: -
V: TRBV18
length: 15
CDR3: CASSPLGGSGNTIYF
DNA: TGTGCCAGCTCACCGTTGGGAGGCTCTGGAAACACCATATATTTT

D: -
J: TRBJ1-1
size: many
V: TRBV6-6
length: 13
CDR3: CASGMGDFTEAFF
DNA: TGTGCCAGTGGAATGGGGGATTTCACTGAAGCTTTCTTT

D: -
J: TRBJ1-5
size: many
V: TRBV19
length: 13
CDR3: CASSLSLYQPQHF
DNA: TGTGCCAGTTCGTTAAGTCTTTATCAGCCCCAGCATTTT

D: TRBD1
J: TRBJ1-2
size: few
V: TRBV19
length: 16
CDR3: CASSPHGDRTNYGYTF
DNA: TGTGCCAGTAGTCCACATGGGGACAGAACTAACTATGGCTACACCTTC

D: TRBD1
J: TRBJ2-3
size: -
V: TRBV7-2
length: 15
CDR3: CASSLLRQGADTQYF
DNA: TGTGCCAGCAGCTTATTGAGACAGGGGGCAGATACGCAGTATTTT

D: -
J: TRBJ2-6
size: -
V: TRBV7-9
length: 19
CDR3: CASGPTAGRTFSGANVLTF
DNA: TGTGCCAGCGGCCCAACCGCCGGACGGACTTTCTCTGGGGCCAACGTCCTGACTTTC

D: -
J: TRBJ1-5
size: -
V: TRBV4-2
length: 15
CDR3: CASSQDQGSNQPQHF
DNA: TGTGCCAGCAGCCAAGATCAGGGAAGCAATCAGCCCCAGCATTTT

D: TRBD2
J: TRBJ2-7
size: many
V: TRBV6-1
length: 14
CDR3: CASRGLAGRYEQYF
DNA: TGTGCCAGCAGGGGACTAGCGGGAAGATACGAGCAGTACTTC

D: -
J: TRBJ1-1
size: few
V: TRBV11-2
length: 15
CDR3: CASSGRTALNTEAFF
DNA: TGTGCCAGCAGCGGGCGGACAGCCCTGAACACTGAAGCTTTCTTT

D: -
J: TRBJ2-1
size: many
V: TRBV7-6
length: 12
CDR3: CASSLAQGGQFF
DNA: TGTGCCAGCAGCTTAGCGCAGGGGGGGCAGTTCTTC

D: TRBD2
J: TRBJ2-7
size: many
V: TRBV12-5
length: 16
CDR3: CASGFDLAGGFYEQYF
DNA: TGTGCTAGTGGTTTCGATTTAGCGGGGGGTTTCTACGAGCAGTACTTC

D: -
J: TRBJ2-2
size: few
V: TRBV19
length: 12
CDR3: CASSWGVGELFF
DNA: TGTGCCAGTAGTTGGGGGGTCGGGGAGCTGTTTTTT

D: TRBD1
J: TRBJ1-6
size: -
V: TRBV12-3/TRBV12-4
length: 15
CDR3: CASSSGTGQESPLHF
DNA: TGTGCCAGCAGTTCTGGGACAGGGCAGGAGTCACCCCTCCACTTT

D: -
J: TRBJ1-1
size: -
V: TRBV3-1
length: 14
CDR3: CASSQGRAGTEAFF
DNA: TGTGCCAGCAGCCAAGGGCGCGCGGGCACTGAAGCTTTCTTT

D: -
J: TRBJ2-1
size: many
V: TRBV7-3
length: 13
CDR3: CASSLSGYNEQFF
DNA: TGTGCCAGCAGCTTATCGGGGTACAATGAGCAGTTCTTC

D: -
J: TRBJ2-1
size: few
V: TRBV5-4
length: 17
CDR3: CASSRPPPASVHNEQFF
DNA: TGTGCCAGCAGCCGACCTCCTCCAGCCTCCGTACATAATGAGCAGTTCTTC

D: TRBD2
J: TRBJ2-7
size: -
V: TRBV10-3
length: 16
CDR3: CAISESVGTSRGEQYF
DNA: TGTGCCATCAGTGAGTCGGTTGGGACTAGTCGCGGCGAGCAGTACTTC

D: -
J: TRBJ1-3
size: many
V: TRBV29-1
length: 12
CDR3: CSVPGGGGTIYF
DNA: TGCAGCGTTCCGGGGGGCGGAGGCACCATATATTTT